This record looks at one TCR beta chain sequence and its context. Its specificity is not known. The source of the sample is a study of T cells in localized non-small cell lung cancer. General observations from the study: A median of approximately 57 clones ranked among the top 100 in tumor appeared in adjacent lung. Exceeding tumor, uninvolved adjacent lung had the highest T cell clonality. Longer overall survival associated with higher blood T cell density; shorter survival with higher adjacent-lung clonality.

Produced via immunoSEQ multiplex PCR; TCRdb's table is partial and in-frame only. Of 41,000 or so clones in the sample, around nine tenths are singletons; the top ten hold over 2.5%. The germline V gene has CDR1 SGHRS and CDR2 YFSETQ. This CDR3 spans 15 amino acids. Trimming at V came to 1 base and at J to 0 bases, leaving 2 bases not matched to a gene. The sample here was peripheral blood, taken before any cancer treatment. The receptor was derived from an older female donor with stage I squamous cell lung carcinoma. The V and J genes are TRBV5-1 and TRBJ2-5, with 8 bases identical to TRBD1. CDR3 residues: CASSLSTGDQETQYF. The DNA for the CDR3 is TGCGCCAGCAGCTTGTCGACAGGGGACCAAGAGACCCAGTACTTC.